This entry lists 9 T cell receptor beta chains sequenced from one sample in a study of cytomegalovirus exposure and HLA in healthy donors. PCR primers comprised 60 Vbeta and 13 Jbeta primers. The method was immunoSEQ multiplex PCR; TCRdb's version includes in-frame clones alone and lacks a portion of them. The sample records hundreds of thousands of clones, about three quarters being singletons. The sequencing input was PBMCs. These receptors all stem from a man in his forties in good health and CMV-seronegative.

V and J are TRBV10-2 and TRBJ2-5; 9 bases are shared with TRBD1. CDR1 and CDR2 from the germline V gene are WSHSY and SAAADI. CDR3 length equals 14 residues. The trim removed 5 bases at V and 2 bases at J, leaving 3 bases unmatched. The CDR3 DNA follows: TGCGCCAGCAGTTTACAGGGGGCACAAGAGACCCAGTACTTC. It codes for CASSLQGAQETQYF.

This rearrangement joins TRBV13 to TRBJ1-2; D is unresolved. Germline V gene data show CDR1 as PRHDT and CDR2 as FYEKMQ (reference sequence). CDR3 length equals 13 residues. Trimming took off 5 bases at V and 8 bases at J, with 15 bases between the two ends. CDR3 region: CASSPRGRHGYTF. The CDR3 DNA sequence: TGTGCCAGCAGCCCCCGTGGGCGACACGGCTACACCTTC.

This clone was counted a single time. This rearrangement joins TRBV5-1 to TRBJ2-3, with 7 bases that match TRBD2. With V trimmed by 4 bases and J by 6 bases, 14 bases remained unmatched. CDR1 is SGHRS and CDR2 is YFSETQ in the germline V gene. The CDR3 runs to 16 residues. The CDR3 region is CASSPRTELAWDTQYF. CDR3 coding DNA: TGCGCCAGCAGCCCCCGGACCGAACTAGCGTGGGATACGCAGTATTTT.

The J gene is TRBJ1-2, the V gene TRBV28; D uncertain. This CDR3 contains 13 residues. V lost 6 bases to trimming and J lost 3 bases, with 11 bases between them. CDR1 is MDHEN, CDR2 SYDVKM, per germline. The CDR3 protein is CASRRSSDYGYTF. As DNA, the CDR3 is TGTGCCAGCAGGCGGAGTTCTGACTATGGCTACACCTTC.

The chain employs TRBV5-1 and TRBJ2-3; D possibly corresponds to TRBD1 (5 bases). This CDR3 comprises 15 residues. V lost 0 bases and J lost 4, with 12 bases in between. The germline CDR1 and CDR2 sequences are SGHRS and YFSETQ. The CDR3 DNA reads TGCGCCAGCAGCTTGGGACAGCGAAGGGCAGATACGCAGTATTTT. Translated, it gives CASSLGQRRADTQYF.

V and J are TRBV4-1 and TRBJ1-5; TRBD1 might be the D (6 bases). The germline V and J ends were trimmed by 3 bases and 6 bases, with 12 bases remaining between them. The CDR3 is made up of 14 amino acids. The germline V gene encodes CDR1 MGHRA and CDR2 YSYEKL. In DNA, the CDR3 is TGCGCCAGCAGCCAGTTAGGGGGATCTCAGCCCCAGCATTTT. This gives the protein CASSQLGGSQPQHF.

This chain links TRBV6-1 with TRBJ2-3, with D possibly TRBD2 on 5 matching bases. Germline V CDR1 and CDR2: MNHNS, SASEGT. Trimming left V 8 bases short and J 2 bases short, with 17 bases between. The CDR3 spans 15 residues. The CDR3 coding sequence is TGTGCCAGCGCCTTGTCGGACTCTAACACAGATACGCAGTATTTT. This translates into CASALSDSNTDTQYF.

V is TRBV27 and J is TRBJ2-5, with D maybe TRBD2 (5 bases). Germline CDR1 is MNHEY and CDR2 is SMNVEV (reference sequence). V was clipped by 6 bases and J by 7 bases, with 9 bases between them. The CDR3 loop spans 11 amino acids. CDR3 DNA: TGTGCCAGCAGCCTAGGAGGGACCCAGTACTTC. Encoded protein: CASSLGGTQYF.

In its sample, this clone was seen many times. V usage is TRBV6-4 and J usage is TRBJ2-3; possible D gene TRBD1, 6 bases. The germline CDR1 and CDR2 sequences are MRHNA and SNTAGT. V gave up 3 bases and J gave up 2 bases, with 9 bases separating them. This CDR3 contains 14 residues. The CDR3, as DNA: TGTGCCAGCAGTGAGGGGACAACCACAGATACGCAGTATTTT. It encodes CASSEGTTTDTQYF.